One sample yielded the 24 T cell receptor beta chains listed below, sequenced in a study of vaccination and CD4 T cells after COVID-19. TCRdb reprocessed the PCR reads with MiXCR, giving one entry per CDR3 protein. The sample contains about 30,000 distinct CDR3 sequences, approximately 49% of which appear only once. Time point in this sample: late sampling 161 to 241 days after vaccination in three convalescent patients. The sequences come from CD4+ T cells from blood, collected about 7 months after SARS-CoV-2 vaccination. The receptors were sampled from a human donor who had recovered from COVID-19.

This clonotype was counted a few times. The V call is TRBV7-2, the J call TRBJ2-2; 9 bases agree with TRBD2. This CDR3 is 16 amino acids long. Unmatched junction bases numbered 11, after V lost 5 bases and J lost 7 bases. Germline lookup yields CDR1 SGHTA and CDR2 FQGNSA. This CDR3 reads CASSVPGGGAFGELFF. Here the CDR3 DNA reads TGTGCCAGCAGCGTCCCGGGCGGGGGGGCGTTCGGGGAGCTGTTTTTT.

This clonotype was observed a handful of times. This chain joins TRBV27 and TRBJ2-7, with D tentatively TRBD1 or TRBD2 (6 bases each). CDR3 size: 15 residues. The germline gives CDR1 MNHEY, CDR2 SMNVEV (reference sequence). Trimming removed 6 bases at V and 6 bases at J, with 21 bases between. The CDR3 DNA reads TGTGCCAGCAGGCAGTTCCTCAGGGGAGCGGGCGAGCAGTACTTC. Its translation is CASRQFLRGAGEQYF.

The chain uses TRBV5-5 and TRBJ1-1; D unresolved. The germline V gene encodes CDR1 SGHKS and CDR2 YYEKEE (reference sequence). This CDR3 has 11 residues. V lost 5 bases and J 0 bases, leaving 2 bases between the germline ends. In DNA, the CDR3 is TGTGCCAGCAGTGTGAACACTGAAGCTTTCTTT. This gives the protein CASSVNTEAFF.

In this sample, this clonotype turned up a few times. CDR3 sequence (DNA): TGTGCCAGTAGCACCCTAGGAGATACGCAGTATTTT. This gives the protein CASSTLGDTQYF. This chain joins TRBV19 and TRBJ2-3; no clear D. There are 12 residues in the CDR3. The germline CDR1 and CDR2 sequences are LNHDA and SQIVND (reference sequence). Trimming removed 6 bases from V and 5 bases from J, with 9 bases in between.

The rearrangement links TRBV7-9 to TRBJ1-1, with TRBD1 matching over 7 bases. In germline, CDR1 is SEHNR, CDR2 FQNEAQ (reference sequence). The CDR3 has 11 amino acids. The junction had 1 base not matched to a gene; V was cut back by 2 bases and J by 10 bases. CDR3: CASSLKGAAFF. CDR3 DNA sequence: TGTGCCAGCAGCTTAAAGGGGGCAGCTTTCTTT. The full variable domain, its missing parts supplied by reference TRBV7-9 and TRBJ1-1, is DTGVSQNPRHKITKRGQNVTFRCDPISEHNRLYWYRQTLGQGPEFLTYFQNEAQLEKSRLLSDRFSAERPKGSFSTLEIQRTEQGDSAMYLCASSLKGAAFFGQGTRLTVV.

The rearrangement joins TRBV15 to TRBJ1-1, with no clear D. Germline V lookup: CDR1 LNHNV, CDR2 YYDKDF (reference sequence). Trimming took 5 bases from V and 1 from J, leaving 8 bases between them. This CDR3 has 13 amino acids. The CDR3 sequence is CATSRNWNTEAFF. The CDR3 nucleotides read TGTGCCACCAGCCGAAATTGGAACACTGAAGCTTTCTTT.

This clonotype rates as medium-sized. The chain uses TRBV24-1 and TRBJ2-3; D unresolved. This CDR3 has 13 amino acids. Trimming left V 3 bases short and J 8 bases short, with 11 bases between. Germline loops: CDR1 KGHDR, CDR2 SFDVKD. CDR3 sequence: CATSDPRLGTQYF. CDR3 bases: TGTGCCACCAGTGATCCTCGCTTAGGTACGCAGTATTTT.

The V and J genes are TRBV21-1 and TRBJ2-5; the table's D call TRBD2 went unverified against the DNA. TRBV21-1 is an annotated pseudogene. The CDR3 contains 16 residues. CDR3 sequence (DNA): TGTGCCAGCAGCAATAGAGCGGGAGGGCCTCGGGAGACCCAGTACTTC. It yields the protein CASSNRAGGPRETQYF.

This chain uses TRBV6-1 with TRBJ2-2; 12 bases line up with TRBD2. The CDR3 contains 16 residues. V trimming: 6 bases; J trimming: 6 bases; junction bases outside the gene matches: 8. The germline V gene has CDR1 MNHNS and CDR2 SASEGT. The CDR3 region has the DNA TGTGCCAGCAGAGATGGGACTAGCGGGTTCGCCGGGGAGCTGTTTTTT. This codes for CASRDGTSGFAGELFF.

By sample fraction, this clonotype is medium-sized. V is TRBV20-1 and J is TRBJ2-5, with 8 bases lining up with TRBD1. CDR3 length: 14 amino acids. CDR1 DFQATT and CDR2 SNEGSKA come from the germline V gene (reference sequence). Trimming cost V 3 bases and J 4 bases; bases outside gene matches: 7. CDR3 DNA sequence: TGCAGTGCTAGCCAGGGGGCCGCCTTAGAGACCCAGTACTTC. Protein product: CSASQGAALETQYF.

This clonotype came up a few times. The V gene is TRBV7-8, the J gene TRBJ2-5, with D perhaps assigned TRBD1 or TRBD2 (5 bases each). There are 14 residues in the CDR3. Germline CDR1 SGHVS, CDR2 FQNEAQ. Between the trimmed V and J ends, which lost 5 bases and 9 bases, there was a span of 19 bases. In nucleotides, the CDR3 is TGTGCCAGCAGCCCGGACGGACTGCGCAGGGCCCAGTACTTC. It codes for CASSPDGLRRAQYF.

The chain joins TRBV19 to TRBJ2-1, with 7 positions matching TRBD1. With V trimmed by 8 bases and J by 6 bases, 10 bases remained unmatched. The CDR3 consists of 14 residues. Germline V gene data show CDR1 as LNHDA and CDR2 as SQIVND (reference sequence). CDR3 sequence (DNA): TGTGCCAGTGTCCCCGGGACAGCGATCAATGAGCAGTTCTTC. It is translated as CASVPGTAINEQFF.

J is TRBJ2-1 and V is TRBV24-1; a possible D gene is TRBD1 (5 bases). The ends were cut back, 4 bases at V and 8 bases at J, with 11 bases in the middle. Germline V lookup: CDR1 KGHDR, CDR2 SFDVKD. This CDR3 is built from 13 residues. Here the CDR3 reads CATSDPPGYEQFF. CDR3 in DNA: TGTGCCACCAGTGACCCCCCAGGGTATGAGCAGTTCTTC.

The table lists this clonotype with a few counts. The chain combines TRBV7-2 with TRBJ1-2; possible D gene TRBD1, 5 bases. CDR1 is SGHTA and CDR2 is FQGNSA in the germline V gene. Trimming took 4 bases from V and 4 from J, leaving 10 bases between them. The CDR3 extends over 13 amino acids. As DNA, the CDR3 is TGTGCCAGCAGCTCTGGACACTTCTATGGCTACACCTTC. This sequence encodes CASSSGHFYGYTF. The whole variable domain, filled in from reference TRBV7-2 and TRBJ1-2, reads GAGVSQSPSNKVTEKGKDVELRCDPISGHTALYWYRQSLGQGLEFLIYFQGNSAPDKSGLPSDRFSAERTGGSVSTLTIQRTQQEDSAVYLCASSSGHFYGYTFGSGTRLTVV.

The V and J genes are TRBV19 and TRBJ2-1; 7 nucleotides align to TRBD2. With 4 bases clipped from V and 3 bases from J, the junction kept 12 bases outside the gene matches. Germline assignment: CDR1 LNHDA and CDR2 SQIVND (reference sequence). The CDR3 is made up of 17 amino acids. The CDR3 loop is CASSTSTAAGDYNEQFF. The CDR3 region has the DNA TGTGCCAGTAGTACCAGCACGGCGGCGGGGGACTACAATGAGCAGTTCTTC.

J is TRBJ1-2 and V is TRBV7-9, with 7 bases lining up with TRBD1. Germline CDR1 and CDR2: SEHNR and FQNEAQ (reference sequence). The CDR3 is made up of 13 amino acids. Unmatched junction bases numbered 9, after V lost 6 bases and J lost 8 bases. The CDR3: CASSPDRVGGYTF. The CDR3 DNA is TGTGCCAGCAGTCCTGACAGGGTTGGGGGCTACACCTTC.

The J gene is TRBJ2-2, the V gene TRBV24-1; D is perhaps TRBD2 (6 bases). Per the germline V gene, CDR1 is KGHDR and CDR2 is SFDVKD. This CDR3 has 13 amino acids. V dropped 7 bases and J dropped 1 base, with 6 bases sitting between them. The CDR3 DNA follows: TGTGCCACCAGGGAGGGGAACACCGGGGAGCTGTTTTTT. Residues: CATREGNTGELFF.

The chain combines TRBV7-2 with TRBJ2-7; a weak D match, TRBD1 (7 bases). The CDR3 is made up of 14 amino acids. V lost 5 bases and J 2 bases, leaving 13 bases between the germline ends. CDR1 SGHTA and CDR2 FQGNSA come from the germline V gene. Here the CDR3 reads CASSPGGQPYEQYF. CDR3 nucleotide sequence: TGTGCCAGCAGCCCCGGGGGACAGCCCTACGAGCAGTACTTC. The whole variable domain, remainder taken from reference TRBV7-2 and TRBJ2-7, is GAGVSQSPSNKVTEKGKDVELRCDPISGHTALYWYRQSLGQGLEFLIYFQGNSAPDKSGLPSDRFSAERTGGSVSTLTIQRTQQEDSAVYLCASSPGGQPYEQYFGPGTRLTVT.

The table lists this clonotype with a count of one. V gene TRBV27 combines with J gene TRBJ2-3, with 13 nucleotides matching TRBD2. The trim removed 3 bases at V and 7 bases at J, leaving 10 bases unmatched. This CDR3 comprises 17 residues. Germline V gene sequence: CDR1 MNHEY, CDR2 SMNVEV (reference sequence). CDR3 DNA sequence: TGTGCCAGCAGTTTGGAGGGGACTAGCGGGATTACAAATACGCAGTATTTT. Its translation: CASSLEGTSGITNTQYF.

This clonotype turned up a few times. The chain is built from TRBV10-1 and TRBJ2-3; 14 bases map to TRBD2. Germline-derived CDR1 and CDR2 are WNHNN and SYGVQD (reference sequence). The CDR3 contains 18 residues. V lost 7 bases to trimming and J lost 6 bases; unmatched junction nucleotides: 15. CDR3 coding DNA: TGCGCCAGCACTGGGACTAGCGGGAGTCGGATTAATATCGATACGCAGTATTTT. Translating it yields CASTGTSGSRINIDTQYF.

This sequence joins TRBV20-1 and TRBJ1-5, with D possibly matching TRBD1 (5 bases). Deletions cut 0 bases from V and 2 bases from J, with 8 bases between. The CDR3 covers 14 residues. Looked up from germline, CDR1 is DFQATT and CDR2 is SNEGSKA (reference sequence). This chain's CDR3 is CSARDRVGNQPQHF. The CDR3 bases are TGCAGTGCTAGAGACAGGGTGGGCAATCAGCCCCAGCATTTT.

This chain joins TRBV7-2 and TRBJ2-7; TRBD1 might be the D (5 bases). Germline V lookup: CDR1 SGHTA, CDR2 FQGNSA. The CDR3 spans 15 residues. V was trimmed by 5 bases and J by 0 bases, leaving 14 bases between them. CDR3 loop: CASSHPETDSYEQYF. In DNA, the CDR3 is TGTGCCAGCAGCCATCCTGAGACAGACTCCTACGAGCAGTACTTC.

In this sample, this clonotype turned up once. V gene TRBV27 combines with J gene TRBJ2-7; 8 nucleotides agree with TRBD2. V shed 6 bases, J shed 3 bases, and the junction held 10 bases outside the gene matches. This CDR3 has 15 residues. Germline assignment: CDR1 MNHEY and CDR2 SMNVEV (reference sequence). CDR3 coding DNA: TGTGCCAGCAGGATGTCCGGCGGGAGGCACTACGAGCAGTACTTC. Translating it yields CASRMSGGRHYEQYF.

This clonotype was detected a few times. The chain combines TRBV7-9 with TRBJ2-3; a weak D match, TRBD1 (5 bases). The CDR3 contains 13 residues. Trimming stripped 2 bases from V and 5 bases from J, with 8 bases between. The germline CDR1 and CDR2 sequences are SEHNR and FQNEAQ (reference sequence). The CDR3 coding sequence is TGTGCCAGCAGCTTATCCAGGGAAGATACGCAGTATTTT. Its translation is CASSLSREDTQYF.